The entry below describes one T cell receptor beta chain. The CDR3 is made up of 13 amino acids. Germline V gene data show CDR1 as SEHNR and CDR2 as FQNEAQ (reference sequence). V was clipped by 5 bases and J by 5 bases; unmatched bases: 6. This sample is drawn from a study of blood T cell repertoires in COVID-19. The data were produced by immunoSEQ multiplex PCR, yet TCRdb's version contains in-frame clones alone and is incomplete. The sample has approximately 61,000 clones; 88% are singletons. The V gene is TRBV7-9, the J gene TRBJ2-7; 7 positions match TRBD1. The receptor comes from a woman aged 80 or over with active COVID-19. Sequencing was performed on peripheral blood. The CDR3 DNA sequence: TGTGCCAGCAGCGGGACAGTCAGCGACGAGCAGTACTTC. Translated: CASSGTVSDEQYF.